The T cell receptor (beta chain) described here comes from a study of Graves' ophthalmopathy and Graves' hyperthyroidism. Study-wide results and limits: Sensitivity reached roughly 71% and specificity approximately 78% when the model predicted ophthalmopathy progression. Stable hyperthyroidism and ophthalmopathy were told apart by a 13-signature model, which achieved 85% to 90% sensitivity and almost 82% specificity. Also, most clonotypes expanded in the thyroid above 0.001 frequency appeared in blood.

Trimming removed 4 bases at V and 4 bases at J, with 8 bases between. Germline V gene sequence: CDR1 SQVTM, CDR2 ANQGSEA. This CDR3 comprises 11 residues. This clonotype showed up many times. Its antigen is not identified. Ineligible for inclusion were patients with other autoimmune diseases, uncontrolled infections, pregnancy or lactation. RNA transcripts were the source from which TCR beta CDR3 regions were amplified. HTBI primers were employed in first-round RT-PCR, then a second-round multiplex PCR followed. TCRdb used MiXCR to reprocess the multiplex PCR reads, holding one entry per CDR3 protein. Of 900,000 to 1,200,000 distinct CDR3 sequences in the sample, about 36% were seen once.

This chain joins TRBV29-1 and TRBJ2-7, with D unresolved. The specimen was peripheral blood or thyroid tissue (not recorded which). The source is an adult man with Graves' hyperthyroidism. The DNA of the CDR3 is TGCAGCGTTGGGGGTGTTTACGAGCAGTACTTC. Its protein product is CSVGGVYEQYF.